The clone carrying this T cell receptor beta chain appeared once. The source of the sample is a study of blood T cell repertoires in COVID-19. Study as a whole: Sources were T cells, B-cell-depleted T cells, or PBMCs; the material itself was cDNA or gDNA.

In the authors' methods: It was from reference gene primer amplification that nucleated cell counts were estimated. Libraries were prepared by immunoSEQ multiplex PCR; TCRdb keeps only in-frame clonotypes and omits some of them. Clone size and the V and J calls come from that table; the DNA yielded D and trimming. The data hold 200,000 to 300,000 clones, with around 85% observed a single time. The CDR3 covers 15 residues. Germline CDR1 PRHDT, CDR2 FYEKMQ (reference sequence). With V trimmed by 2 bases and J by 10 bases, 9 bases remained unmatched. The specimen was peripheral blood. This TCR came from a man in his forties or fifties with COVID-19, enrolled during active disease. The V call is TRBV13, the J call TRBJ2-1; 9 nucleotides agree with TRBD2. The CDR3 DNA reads TGTGCCAGCAGCTTAAAGCTAGCGGGGTTTGAGGAGCAGTTCTTC. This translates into CASSLKLAGFEEQFF.